The clone carrying this T cell receptor beta chain was detected many times. Its specificity is not known. This entry comes from a study of regulatory T cells in long-lasting Graves disease. The overall study: For a period under 3 months, newly diagnosed Graves' patients had taken antithyroid drugs.

Libraries of TCR beta came from iRepertoire HTBI primers plus Arm-PCR of CDR3 regions. Each CDR3 protein gets one entry after TCRdb re-called the multiplex PCR reads with MiXCR. Here the sample spans 250,000 to 300,000 distinct CDR3 sequences, approximately 20% being singletons. The time point here: newly diagnosed GD, antithyroid drugs for less than 3 months. From PBMCs, RNA was extracted and then used to make the TCR library. Notes on the study in general: Persistent Graves' disease cases displayed lower TCR diversity than newly diagnosed ones.

These data also featured in a second study, about T cells in Graves' hyperthyroidism and ophthalmopathy. That source reports: Using 13 V-J features, a model discriminated ophthalmopathy from stable hyperthyroidism.

The TCR was taken from a woman aged 25 to 39 with Graves disease. The sample consisted of peripheral blood mononuclear cells (PBMCs), taken at new diagnosis, from a patient treated with antithyroid drugs.

The CDR3 DNA is TGTGCCAGCAGCCCCGGACAGTACCAAGAGACCCAGTACTTC. Translated: CASSPGQYQETQYF. This sequence joins TRBV7-9 and TRBJ2-5; TRBD1 is a possible D gene (6 bases). Germline lookup yields CDR1 SEHNR and CDR2 FQNEAQ (reference sequence). V gave up 5 bases and J gave up 0 bases, with 10 bases separating them. This CDR3 is 14 amino acids long.